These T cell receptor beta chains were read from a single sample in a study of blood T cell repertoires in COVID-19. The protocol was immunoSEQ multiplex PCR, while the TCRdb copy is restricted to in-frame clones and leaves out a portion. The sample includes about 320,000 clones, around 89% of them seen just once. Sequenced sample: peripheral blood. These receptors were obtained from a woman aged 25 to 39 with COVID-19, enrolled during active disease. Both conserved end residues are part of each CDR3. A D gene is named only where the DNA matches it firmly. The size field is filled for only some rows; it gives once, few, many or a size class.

CDR3nt: TGTGCCAGCAGCCGAAAAGGGCAGGGTGGTTCACCCCTCCACTTT
CDR3aa: CASSRKGQGGSPLHF
j_gene: TRBJ1-6
abundance: .
d_gene: .
v_gene: TRBV6-5

CDR3nt: TGCGCCAGCAGTGAGCCGGGGGAGACCCAGTACTTC
CDR3aa: CASSEPGETQYF
j_gene: TRBJ2-5
abundance: once
d_gene: .
v_gene: TRBV10-2

CDR3nt: TGTGCCAGCAGCTTAGAGCGGTCGGTCAAAAACATTCAGTACTTC
CDR3aa: CASSLERSVKNIQYF
j_gene: TRBJ2-4
abundance: .
d_gene: .
v_gene: TRBV7-9

CDR3nt: TGTGCCATCCAGGGGGTTAATAATTCACCCCTCCACTTT
CDR3aa: CAIQGVNNSPLHF
j_gene: TRBJ1-6
abundance: .
d_gene: TRBD1
v_gene: TRBV28

CDR3nt: TGCGCCAGCAGATTACTAAACACTGAAGCTTTCTTT
CDR3aa: CASRLLNTEAFF
j_gene: TRBJ1-1
abundance: .
d_gene: .
v_gene: TRBV5-1

CDR3nt: TGTGCCAGCAGCGTAGGGGGCCAGGAAGAGACCCAGTACTTC
CDR3aa: CASSVGGQEETQYF
j_gene: TRBJ2-5
abundance: .
d_gene: .
v_gene: TRBV9

CDR3nt: TGTGCCAGCAGTGACTTCCCCGCAGCCTACAATGAGCAGTTCTTC
CDR3aa: CASSDFPAAYNEQFF
j_gene: TRBJ2-1
abundance: .
d_gene: .
v_gene: TRBV2

CDR3nt: TGTGCCAGCAGTTTACTCCCGGGTACCTTCTATGGCTACACCTTC
CDR3aa: CASSLLPGTFYGYTF
j_gene: TRBJ1-2
abundance: .
d_gene: .
v_gene: TRBV27

CDR3nt: TGTGCCAGCAGCAGAGGGTCTCAGGGACTTAATTCACCCCTCCACTTT
CDR3aa: CASSRGSQGLNSPLHF
j_gene: TRBJ1-6
abundance: once
d_gene: .
v_gene: TRBV3-1/TRBV3-2

CDR3nt: TGTGCCAGCAGTGAATCGGGCAGGGGGCTGACTGGCTACACCTTC
CDR3aa: CASSESGRGLTGYTF
j_gene: TRBJ1-2
abundance: .
d_gene: TRBD1
v_gene: TRBV6-4

CDR3nt: TGTGCCAGCAGTGAGTTCGCGGAGACCCAGTACTTC
CDR3aa: CASSEFAETQYF
j_gene: TRBJ2-5
abundance: .
d_gene: .
v_gene: TRBV2

CDR3nt: TGTGCCAGCAGTGAACCGGGACAGGGGGAAGGCTACACCTTC
CDR3aa: CASSEPGQGEGYTF
j_gene: TRBJ1-2
abundance: .
d_gene: TRBD1
v_gene: TRBV6-1

CDR3nt: TGTGCCAGCAGCCCGTCCGGGACAGCAGATTCGGTACCCCTCCACTTT
CDR3aa: CASSPSGTADSVPLHF
j_gene: TRBJ1-6
abundance: .
d_gene: TRBD1
v_gene: TRBV3-1/TRBV3-2

CDR3nt: TGTGCCAGCAGCTTAACAGGGGGGCAGCCCCAGCATTTT
CDR3aa: CASSLTGGQPQHF
j_gene: TRBJ1-5
abundance: .
d_gene: TRBD1
v_gene: TRBV11-2

CDR3nt: TGTGCCAGCAGCGTAGGAAGGCCCCTAGCGGGGGTTTCCTACAATGAGCAGTTCTTC
CDR3aa: CASSVGRPLAGVSYNEQFF
j_gene: TRBJ2-1
abundance: .
d_gene: TRBD2
v_gene: TRBV9

CDR3nt: TGTGCCAGCAGTTTCCGAGGGCCAGAGCTGTTTTTT
CDR3aa: CASSFRGPELFF
j_gene: TRBJ2-2
abundance: .
d_gene: .
v_gene: TRBV12-3/TRBV12-4

CDR3nt: TGTGCCAGCAGCCTAAGGGGGGGGCGAGGCTACACCTTC
CDR3aa: CASSLRGGRGYTF
j_gene: TRBJ1-2
abundance: .
d_gene: .
v_gene: TRBV28

CDR3nt: TGTGCCAGTCGCAGTCAGGGGGCTGAGACCCAGTACTTC
CDR3aa: CASRSQGAETQYF
j_gene: TRBJ2-5
abundance: .
d_gene: TRBD1
v_gene: TRBV19

CDR3nt: TGTGCCAGCAGCCCTCCACAGGGGGTCAGTCAGCCCCAGCATTTT
CDR3aa: CASSPPQGVSQPQHF
j_gene: TRBJ1-5
abundance: .
d_gene: TRBD1
v_gene: TRBV3-1/TRBV3-2

CDR3nt: TGTGCCAGCAGTGAAGGAGAACAGCCTAAGAGTGAGCAGTTCTTC
CDR3aa: CASSEGEQPKSEQFF
j_gene: TRBJ2-1
abundance: .
d_gene: .
v_gene: TRBV6-1

CDR3nt: TGTGCCAGCTCACAGGGAGGGGACACTGAAGCTTTCTTT
CDR3aa: CASSQGGDTEAFF
j_gene: TRBJ1-1
abundance: .
d_gene: .
v_gene: TRBV18

CDR3nt: TGTGCCAGCAAAACCCGACAGGCAGTGGGTTCACCCCTCCACTTT
CDR3aa: CASKTRQAVGSPLHF
j_gene: TRBJ1-6
abundance: .
d_gene: .
v_gene: TRBV27

CDR3nt: TGTGCCAGCAGTTACTCGGACACTAACACTGAAGCTTTCTTT
CDR3aa: CASSYSDTNTEAFF
j_gene: TRBJ1-1
abundance: .
d_gene: .
v_gene: TRBV6-5

CDR3nt: TGTGCCAGCAGGCCCAGACAGGGACGAGTTTATAGCAATCAGCCCCAGCATTTT
CDR3aa: CASRPRQGRVYSNQPQHF
j_gene: TRBJ1-5
abundance: .
d_gene: .
v_gene: TRBV21-1

CDR3nt: TGTGCCAGCAGCTTGGTGGGGCTTAACTCACCCCTCCACTTT
CDR3aa: CASSLVGLNSPLHF
j_gene: TRBJ1-6
abundance: .
d_gene: .
v_gene: TRBV5-4

CDR3nt: TGTGCCAGCAGCTTGGCTGTCAGTCGCACAGATACGCAGTATTTT
CDR3aa: CASSLAVSRTDTQYF
j_gene: TRBJ2-3
abundance: .
d_gene: .
v_gene: TRBV5-4

CDR3nt: TGTGCCAGCAGCCAAGATTGGGGACTCAATGAGCAGTTCTTC
CDR3aa: CASSQDWGLNEQFF
j_gene: TRBJ2-1
abundance: .
d_gene: .
v_gene: TRBV14

CDR3nt: TGCAGCGCCCCTGGGAGCGGGGGATCCACAGATACGCAGTATTTT
CDR3aa: CSAPGSGGSTDTQYF
j_gene: TRBJ2-3
abundance: .
d_gene: TRBD2
v_gene: TRBV29-1

CDR3nt: TGTGCTAGTGCCCTGACCGCGACAGGGGGCTCCTATGGCTACACCTTC
CDR3aa: CASALTATGGSYGYTF
j_gene: TRBJ1-2
abundance: .
d_gene: TRBD1
v_gene: TRBV12-5

CDR3nt: TGTGCCTGGATCGGGGTGGGATCTGACTATGGCTACACCTTC
CDR3aa: CAWIGVGSDYGYTF
j_gene: TRBJ1-2
abundance: once
d_gene: .
v_gene: TRBV30

CDR3nt: TGTGCCAGCAGTAAGTGGACAGGGAATTCACCCCTCCACTTT
CDR3aa: CASSKWTGNSPLHF
j_gene: TRBJ1-6
abundance: .
d_gene: TRBD1
v_gene: TRBV11-2

CDR3nt: TGTGCCAGCAGCTCCCAACTAGCGGGGGGGCTCTACGAGCAGTACTTC
CDR3aa: CASSSQLAGGLYEQYF
j_gene: TRBJ2-7
abundance: .
d_gene: TRBD2
v_gene: TRBV7-6

CDR3nt: TGCAGCATCACGGAGGTCGGCTCCAGTGAAGCTTTCTTT
CDR3aa: CSITEVGSSEAFF
j_gene: TRBJ1-1
abundance: .
d_gene: .
v_gene: TRBV29-1

CDR3nt: TGTGCCAGCAGCTCAACCCGGGACATGGCCCAGCATTTT
CDR3aa: CASSSTRDMAQHF
j_gene: TRBJ1-5
abundance: .
d_gene: .
v_gene: TRBV27